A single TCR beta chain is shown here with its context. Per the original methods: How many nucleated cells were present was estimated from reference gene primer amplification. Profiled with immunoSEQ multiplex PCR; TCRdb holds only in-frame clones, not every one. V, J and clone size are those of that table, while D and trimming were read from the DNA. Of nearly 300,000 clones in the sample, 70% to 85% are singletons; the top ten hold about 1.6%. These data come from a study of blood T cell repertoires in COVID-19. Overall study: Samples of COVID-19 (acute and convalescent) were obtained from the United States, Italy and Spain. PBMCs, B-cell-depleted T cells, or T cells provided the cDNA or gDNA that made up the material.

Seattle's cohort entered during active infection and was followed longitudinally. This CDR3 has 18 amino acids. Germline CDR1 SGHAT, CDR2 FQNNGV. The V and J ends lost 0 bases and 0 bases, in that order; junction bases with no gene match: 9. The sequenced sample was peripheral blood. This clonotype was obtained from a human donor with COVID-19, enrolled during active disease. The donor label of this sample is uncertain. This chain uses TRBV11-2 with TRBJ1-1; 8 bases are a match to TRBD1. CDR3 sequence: CASSLEGLLTGVNTEAFF. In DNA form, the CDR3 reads TGTGCCAGCAGCTTAGAAGGGTTGTTGACAGGGGTGAACACTGAAGCTTTCTTT.